The entry below gives a single T cell receptor (beta chain) sequence along with its context. Its target is not known. PCR primers comprised 60 Vbeta and 13 Jbeta primers. Produced via immunoSEQ multiplex PCR; TCRdb's table is partial and in-frame only. The sample records about 95,000 clones, approximately 72% being singletons. The data derive from a study of cytomegalovirus exposure and HLA in healthy donors. Study findings and constraints: In a later analysis, productive TCRs from donors in an Asian-associated ancestry cluster reportedly carried fewer N-insertions than the cohort mean.

The CDR3 totals 14 residues. Germline V lookup: CDR1 SGHTA, CDR2 FQGTGA. The ends were cut back, 5 bases at V and 1 base at J, with 10 bases in the middle. The sequence was collected from a woman between 35 and 50 years old in good health and CMV-seropositive. The material sequenced was PBMCs. This chain connects TRBV7-3 to TRBJ2-3, with D perhaps matching TRBD2 (6 bases). The chain's CDR3 is CASSRRGGTDTQYF. CDR3 in DNA: TGTGCCAGCAGCCGGAGGGGCGGCACAGATACGCAGTATTTT.